This T cell receptor beta chain was recorded in a study of CD8 T cells in ankylosing spondylitis. A note on this clonotype: Its antigen is undetermined.

The germline CDR1 and CDR2 sequences are SGHVS and FQNEAQ. V lost 5 bases and J lost 2; bases outside the gene matches: 12. The CDR3 spans 16 residues. Study findings and constraints: Clones linked to disease were reported to show significant enrichment in matched ankylosing spondylitis synovial fluid. Disease-linked clones bore a CD8+ phenotype, appearing relatively rarely in peripheral blood.

In TCRdb, the 5' RACE reads were re-called with MiXCR into one record per CDR3 protein. The data hold approximately 350,000 distinct CDR3 sequences, with approximately 14% observed a single time. The chain uses TRBV7-8 and TRBJ2-7; 7 bases line up with TRBD2. The sequence was collected from a male donor with ankylosing spondylitis or in good health (not recorded which). The sequencing sample was made of blood, either unsorted or a sorted T cell fraction (not recorded which). This chain's CDR3 is CASSQTGGSAAYEQYF. Here the CDR3 DNA reads TGTGCCAGCAGCCAAACCGGCGGGAGCGCAGCCTACGAGCAGTACTTC.